The 27 T cell receptor beta chains reported below all come from one sample, sequenced in a study of Graves' ophthalmopathy and Graves' hyperthyroidism. The TCR beta CDR3 regions underwent amplification from RNA transcripts. RT-PCR in the first round used HTBI primers; a second-round multiplex PCR followed. In TCRdb, the multiplex PCR reads were re-called with MiXCR into one record per CDR3 protein. There are around 600,000 distinct CDR3 sequences in the sample; just over 40% occur only once, and 3% to 4% lies in the top ten. Sequenced sample: peripheral blood. The receptor source for this set is an adult man with Graves' ophthalmopathy.

This clonotype was observed at least ten times. The genes are TRBV5-4 and TRBJ1-1, with D possibly TRBD1 on 5 matching bases. Germline V gene data show CDR1 as SGHNT and CDR2 as YYREEE (reference sequence). V shed 4 bases and J shed 5 bases, with 12 bases lying between them. The CDR3 runs 13 residues. The CDR3 sequence: CASSAPGRTEAFF. The CDR3 coding sequence is TGTGCCAGCAGCGCTCCAGGGAGGACTGAAGCTTTCTTT.

The CDR3 DNA reads TGTGCCAGCAGTTACTCGGCACAGGGTAGCAATCAGCCCCAGCATTTT. This sequence encodes CASSYSAQGSNQPQHF. The chain joins TRBV6-6 to TRBJ1-5; D is perhaps TRBD1 (6 bases). Germline V gives CDR1 MNHNY, CDR2 SVGAGI (reference sequence). The CDR3 length is 16 residues. Between the trimmed V and J ends, which lost 0 bases and 0 bases, there was a span of 9 bases.

Points on this clonotype: Sequence at one end of the junction differs from germline and may be a read error. V gene TRBV2 combines with J gene TRBJ2-7; TRBD2 matches 15 bases. Germline CDR1 is SNHLY and CDR2 is FYNNEI. This CDR3 region has 15 residues. CDR3 amino acids: CAGSGLAGGPYEQYF. In DNA form, the CDR3 reads TGTGCCGGCAGTGGACTAGCGGGAGGGCCTTACGAGCAGTACTTC.

The chain carries TRBV5-1 and TRBJ1-6; D ambiguous. The CDR3 is 15 residues long. Germline V gene lookup returns CDR1 SGHRS and CDR2 YFSETQ. V was trimmed by 4 bases and J by 6 bases, leaving 14 bases between them. CDR3 sequence reads: CASSRGAAGNSPLHF. The CDR3, as DNA: TGCGCCAGCAGCCGGGGAGCGGCAGGTAATTCACCCCTCCACTTT.

Concerning this clonotype itself: This sequence may be a read error, since a much larger clone differs from it by one base. The chain has TRBV10-3 and TRBJ2-7, with D maybe TRBD1 (7 bases). CDR3 size: 15 residues. The V gene's germline CDR1 is ENHRY and CDR2 SYGVKD. Trimming cost V 3 bases and J 1 base, with 13 bases left between them. The CDR3 loop reads CAISDDAGGSYEQYF. The CDR3 nucleotides read TGTGCCATCAGTGACGATGCAGGGGGGTCCTACGAGCAGTACTTC.

This chain's CDR3 is CASSLEGHGNQPQHF. CDR3 coding DNA: TGCGCCAGCAGCTTGGAGGGTCATGGCAATCAGCCCCAGCATTTT. This chain links TRBV5-1 with TRBJ1-5; D ambiguous. The CDR3 is 15 amino acids. The germline gives CDR1 SGHRS, CDR2 YFSETQ. Trimming removed 0 bases from V and 2 bases from J, with 9 bases in between. The full variable domain, completed using reference TRBV5-1 and TRBJ1-5, is KAGVTQTPRYLIKTRGQQVTLSCSPISGHRSVSWYQQTPGQGLQFLFEYFSETQRNKGNFPGRFSGRQFSNSRSEMNVSTLELGDSALYLCASSLEGHGNQPQHFGDGTRLSIL.

V and J are TRBV27 and TRBJ1-1; D is ambiguous. Deletions cut 5 bases from V and 3 bases from J, with 10 bases between. From germline, CDR1 is MNHEY and CDR2 SMNVEV (reference sequence). This CDR3 has 13 amino acids. The CDR3 sequence: CASSVGRHTEAFF. The CDR3 DNA is TGTGCCAGCAGTGTCGGACGGCACACTGAAGCTTTCTTT.

In this sample, this clonotype turned up many times. The chain couples TRBV2 to TRBJ1-2; unclear D gene. The CDR3 has 12 residues. Germline CDR1 reads SNHLY; CDR2 reads FYNNEI. With 6 bases removed from V and 8 bases from J, the gap between germline ends came to 13 bases. The CDR3 is CASRDEIKGYTF. The CDR3 nucleotides are TGTGCCAGCAGGGACGAAATCAAAGGCTACACCTTC.

This clonotype showed up many times. This chain joins TRBV20-1 and TRBJ2-7; possibly TRBD1 for D (5 bases). The CDR3 sequence is 11 residues long. Trimming left V 5 bases short and J 7 bases short, with 12 bases between. Germline CDR1 is DFQATT and CDR2 is SNEGSKA (reference sequence). CDR3 DNA sequence: TGCAGTGCTCGACAGTCAGCAGAGCAGTACTTC. Protein: CSARQSAEQYF.

This clonotype was recorded many times. The rearrangement uses TRBV2 and TRBJ1-1, with a weak D call TRBD1 (6 bases). The germline CDR1 and CDR2 sequences are SNHLY and FYNNEI. CDR3 size: 14 residues. Trimming stripped 8 bases from V and 5 bases from J, with 18 bases between. The CDR3 nucleotides are TGTGCCAGCGCCGAGGGGGGGGCGCGGACTGAAGCTTTCTTT. Translating gives CASAEGGARTEAFF.

The rearrangement uses TRBV6-5 and TRBJ2-2; no firm D call. Germline loops: CDR1 MNHEY, CDR2 SVGAGI. The CDR3 extends over 14 amino acids. V lost 8 bases and J 9 bases, leaving 19 bases between the germline ends. In nucleotides, the CDR3 is TGTGCCAGCGCACCTCTTGAAGGGAATCGGGAGCTGTTTTTT. Its protein product is CASAPLEGNRELFF.

This clonotype occurred many times. The J gene is TRBJ2-5, the V gene TRBV10-3, with D unclear. Germline V gives CDR1 ENHRY, CDR2 SYGVKD. The CDR3 spans 13 residues. V lost 6 bases to trimming and J lost 5 bases, with 13 bases between them. The DNA of the CDR3 is TGTGCCATCAGACCGACCGAGGAGGAGACCCAGTACTTC. It codes for CAIRPTEEETQYF.

To note about this clonotype: This could be a read error, since a much larger clone is one nucleotide away. The chain couples TRBV7-1 to TRBJ1-2, with D unclear. TRBV7-1 is an ORF for which the function is uncertain. There are 18 residues in the CDR3. CDR3 region: CASSSPISQGKRGYGYNF. The DNA of the CDR3 is TGTGCCAGCAGCTCGCCCATCTCGCAAGGGAAACGGGGATATGGCTACAACTTC.

As regards this clonotype: A much bigger clone sits one base away, suggesting this may be a read error. This chain joins TRBV9 and TRBJ2-7; 10 nucleotides line up with TRBD1. Germline V gives CDR1 SGDLS, CDR2 YYNGEE. The CDR3 sequence is 15 residues long. The V and J ends lost 4 bases and 6 bases, in that order; junction bases with no gene match: 10. The DNA for the CDR3 is TGTGCCAGCAGCTTAGGGGACAGGGGCCGAACCGAGCAGTACTTC. It specifies CASSLGDRGRTEQYF.

Turning to this clonotype: Being one base from a much bigger clone, this may be a read error. Because the CDR3 is missing its conserved closing phenylalanine or tryptophan, this is likely a read error. This chain uses TRBV10-3 with TRBJ1-1; weak D call: TRBD1 (5 bases). The germline V gene has CDR1 ENHRY and CDR2 SYGVKD. The CDR3 is 14 residues long. DNA for the CDR3: TGTGCCAGCAGTCATACCGGGACGGATATTGAAGCTTTCTCT. Translated: CASSHTGTDIEAFS.

The rearrangement links TRBV20-1 to TRBJ1-4; TRBD1 agrees at 12 bases. CDR1 and CDR2 (germline): DFQATT, SNEGSKA (reference sequence). The CDR3 spans 17 residues. Trimming at V came to 0 bases and at J to 14 bases, leaving 16 bases not matched to a gene. This CDR3 is CSARDWAAGTGGGRLFF. The CDR3 DNA sequence: TGCAGTGCTAGAGATTGGGCTGCCGGGACAGGGGGCGGCCGGCTGTTTTTT.

This clonotype was counted ten times or more. The V gene is TRBV7-9, the J gene TRBJ2-7, with D hard to call. V dropped 5 bases and J dropped 3 bases, with 11 bases sitting between them. The CDR3 is 13 amino acids. Germline V gene lookup returns CDR1 SEHNR and CDR2 FQNEAQ (reference sequence). The CDR3 DNA reads TGTGCCAGCAGCCAACCCGATGGCTACGAGCAGTACTTC. This translates into CASSQPDGYEQYF.

This clonotype was detected many times. The chain joins TRBV19 to TRBJ1-6; 10 nucleotides match TRBD1. Trimming cost V 7 bases and J 9 bases; bases outside gene matches: 3. The CDR3 runs to 13 residues. Looked up from germline, CDR1 is LNHDA and CDR2 is SQIVND (reference sequence). The CDR3 sequence is CASKTGGLSPLHF. The CDR3 nucleotides read TGTGCCAGTAAGACAGGGGGCCTTTCACCCCTCCACTTT.

This clonotype was seen repeatedly, ten times or more. The CDR3 sequence: CASSYSTGGYEQYF. The CDR3 DNA sequence: TGTGCCAGCAGTTACTCTACAGGGGGCTACGAGCAGTACTTC. The V and J genes are TRBV6-5 and TRBJ2-7, with 8 bases aligning to TRBD1. Trimming took 0 bases from V and 3 from J; bases not matched to a gene: 1. Germline CDR1 reads MNHEY; CDR2 reads SVGAGI. The CDR3 covers 14 residues.

This chain links TRBV29-1 with TRBJ2-7, with D possibly called TRBD1 or TRBD2 (5 bases each). Germline V gene sequence: CDR1 SQVTM, CDR2 ANQGSEA. Trimming took 4 bases from V and 4 from J, leaving 20 bases between them. This CDR3 has 15 residues. DNA of the CDR3: TGCAGCGTTGGAAGGGGATCGGCCGGGGTTTACGAGCAGTACTTC. This sequence encodes CSVGRGSAGVYEQYF.

This clonotype was counted at least ten times. V is TRBV7-9 and J is TRBJ1-6; D is undetermined. This CDR3 has 13 residues. The germline V gene encodes CDR1 SEHNR and CDR2 FQNEAQ (reference sequence). The V end lost 2 bases, the J end lost 6 bases, and 5 bases lay between the germline ends. CDR3: CASSLNLNSPLHF. Written as DNA, the CDR3 is TGTGCCAGCAGCTTAAACCTTAATTCACCCCTCCACTTT.

This clonotype was counted between two and nine times. This rearrangement joins TRBV19 to TRBJ2-2; 10 nucleotides agree with TRBD1. The CDR3 extends over 17 amino acids. V trimming: 5 bases; J trimming: 6 bases; junction bases outside the gene matches: 12. CDR1 and CDR2 (germline): LNHDA, SQIVND (reference sequence). CDR3 sequence: CASSPRDRGLAAGELFF. The CDR3 region has the DNA TGTGCCAGTAGTCCCCGGGACAGGGGTTTAGCGGCCGGGGAGCTGTTTTTT.

The chain recombines TRBV11-2 with TRBJ2-2, with D perhaps assigned TRBD1 or TRBD2 (5 bases each). The CDR3 extends over 16 amino acids. CDR1 is SGHAT, CDR2 FQNNGV, per germline. V shed 5 bases and J shed 2 bases, with 15 bases lying between them. The CDR3 region has the DNA TGTGCCAGCAGCGCTAGCCGGGGCCCAAACACCGGGGAGCTGTTTTTT. As protein: CASSASRGPNTGELFF.

This clonotype occurred many times. The J gene is TRBJ1-1, the V gene TRBV20-1, with TRBD1 matching over 7 bases. Per the germline V gene, CDR1 is DFQATT and CDR2 is SNEGSKA (reference sequence). Trimming at V came to 3 bases and at J to 4 bases, leaving 8 bases not matched to a gene. This CDR3 spans 14 amino acids. This chain's CDR3 is CSASPGTASTEAFF. The CDR3 coding sequence is TGCAGTGCTAGTCCCGGGACAGCCAGCACTGAAGCTTTCTTT.

The gene calls are TRBV12-3 or TRBV12-4 and TRBJ1-1; D perhaps matches TRBD1 (5 bases). Trimming cost V 3 bases and J 7 bases, with 15 bases left between them. This CDR3 has 14 amino acids. CDR3 nucleotide sequence: TGTGCCAGCAGTTTGTCCGGGGCGGCTAATGAAGCTTTCTTT. It yields the protein CASSLSGAANEAFF.

This clonotype was counted many times. The gene calls are TRBV2 and TRBJ1-1; maybe TRBD1 (6 bases). The V gene lost 3 bases and the J gene lost 0 bases, with 17 bases spanning the gap. The CDR3 runs 17 residues. Per germline, CDR1 SNHLY and CDR2 FYNNEI. This CDR3 reads CASSDPGGSTMNTEAFF. CDR3 in DNA: TGTGCCAGCAGTGACCCGGGGGGCAGTACAATGAACACTGAAGCTTTCTTT.

This clonotype was seen many times. The CDR3 region is CASSSVSPSYEQYF. In DNA form, the CDR3 reads TGTGCCAGCAGTTCGGTCAGCCCATCGTACGAGCAGTACTTC. V and J are TRBV27 and TRBJ2-7; D gene uncertain. The germline CDR1 and CDR2 sequences are MNHEY and SMNVEV (reference sequence). The V end lost 4 bases, the J end lost 4 bases, and 14 bases lay between the germline ends. The CDR3 is 14 amino acids.